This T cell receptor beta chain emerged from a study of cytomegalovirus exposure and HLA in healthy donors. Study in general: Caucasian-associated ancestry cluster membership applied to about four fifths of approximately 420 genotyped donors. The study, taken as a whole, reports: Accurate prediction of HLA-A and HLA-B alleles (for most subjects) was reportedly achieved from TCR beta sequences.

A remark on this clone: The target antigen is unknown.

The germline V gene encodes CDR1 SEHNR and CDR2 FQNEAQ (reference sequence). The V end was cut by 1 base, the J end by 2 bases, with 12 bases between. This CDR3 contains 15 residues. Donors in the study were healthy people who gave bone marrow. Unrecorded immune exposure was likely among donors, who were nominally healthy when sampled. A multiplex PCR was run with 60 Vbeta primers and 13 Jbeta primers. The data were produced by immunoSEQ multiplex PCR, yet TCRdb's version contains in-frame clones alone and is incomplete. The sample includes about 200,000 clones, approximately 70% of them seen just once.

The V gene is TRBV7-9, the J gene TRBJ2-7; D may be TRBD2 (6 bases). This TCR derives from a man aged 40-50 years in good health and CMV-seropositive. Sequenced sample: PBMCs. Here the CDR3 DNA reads TGTGCCAGCAGCTTAGGAGGGGAGGTCACCTACGAGCAGTACTTC. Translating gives CASSLGGEVTYEQYF.